This T cell receptor (beta chain) is drawn from a study of blood T cell repertoires in COVID-19. The assay was immunoSEQ multiplex PCR, and TCRdb's table has in-frame clones only and misses some. The table records 150,000 to 200,000 clones, roughly 84% of them present only once. Germline CDR1 is SGHTA and CDR2 is FQGNSA. This CDR3 has 15 residues. The V segment lost 4 bases and the J segment 2 bases; nucleotides outside the gene matches: 7. Sequencing was carried out using peripheral blood. The chain is built from TRBV7-2 and TRBJ2-7; 8 bases match TRBD2. This receptor was obtained from a human donor in a cohort sampled during active COVID-19. CDR3 amino acids: CASSSQRGSTYEQYF. The CDR3 nucleotides read TGTGCCAGCAGCTCCCAGCGGGGGTCGACCTACGAGCAGTACTTC.